This T cell receptor beta chain came from a study of blood T cell repertoires in COVID-19. The CDR3 runs to 15 residues. The V gene's germline CDR1 is SEHNR and CDR2 FQNEAQ (reference sequence). With 4 bases clipped from V and 7 bases from J, the junction kept 6 bases outside the gene matches. Produced via immunoSEQ multiplex PCR; TCRdb's table is partial and in-frame only. The table lists around 150,000 clones, around nine tenths of them singletons. The chain couples TRBV7-9 to TRBJ1-5; 11 positions agree with TRBD1. This receptor was obtained from a human donor in a cohort sampled during active COVID-19. Material: peripheral blood. Here the CDR3 DNA reads TGTGCCAGCAGCTCCGGACAGGGGGCTGGGCAGCCCCAGCATTTT. Encoded protein: CASSSGQGAGQPQHF.